This T cell receptor (beta chain) is drawn from a study of cytomegalovirus exposure and HLA in healthy donors (dated by TCRdb to 2017 to 2019). About the investigation overall: According to a later analysis, one platform produced both the 120 validation repertoires and the 620 or so repertoires of the first cohort. To predict cytomegalovirus infection status, the study brought together high-throughput TCR immunosequencing, statistical association of individual TCRs with disease status, and machine learning. Along with the roughly 710-subject first cohort, a separate validation cohort of about 110 different subjects was used. The study aimed to test whether signatures of past pathogen exposure could be identified by cataloging public T cell receptors.

The donors were included in the validation cohort of approximately 120 subjects, a group kept apart from the roughly 700-subject first cohort. About this clone: There is no known antigen for this receptor. Qualities for individual bases were not recorded, and no much larger clone is one base off.

The germline V end is reduced by 4 bases and the J end by 3 bases; junction bases left unmatched: 14. Inclusive of the bounding cysteine and phenylalanine, the CDR3 is 18 residues long. Just the 54-base CDR3 DNA is kept, in frame starting at base 1. The germline V gene yields SGDLS for CDR1 and YYNGEE for CDR2. Results the study describes overall, beyond this receptor: The classifier was reported to diagnose cytomegalovirus status with high specificity and sensitivity in both the original cohort and the validation cohort. The study listed approximately 150 TCR beta chains as associated with cytomegalovirus. Most TCR sequences were observed very rarely across donors, whereas some public TCRs were present in many individuals. A few of the identified cytomegalovirus-associated TCR beta chains were confirmed in vitro to be specific for cytomegalovirus antigens. According to the authors, the approach could potentially be generalized to other disease states and immunological phenotypes. A later analysis had no HLA typing for the validation cohort, so co-occurrence there was scored across all 110 or so repertoires. In a later analysis, TCRs clustered in the first cohort were found to also tend to co-occur in the roughly 120 validation repertoires, with 85% to 95% of cluster scores above 0.

Libraries came from the immunoSEQ multiplex PCR assay. Per the original workflow: To diagnose cytomegalovirus status from the catalog of TCR beta chain sequences, a statistical classification framework was built. TCRdb took this table from immuneACCESS and kept in-frame rearrangements with V and J called. Such tables lack part of the clones; where checked against another copy, unresolved V genes explain under half of the gap, and the rest is unexplained. That table gives V, J and clone size, and the DNA gave D and trimming. For this sample the table gives around 300,000 clones, of which roughly 85% were detected only once. The ten largest clones take up about 1% of the sample.

The sequence is built from TRBV9 and TRBJ1-1; 11 junctional bases match TRBD1. The source is a woman between 18 and 29 years old in good health and CMV-seronegative. What was sequenced was PBMCs. Here the CDR3 is given as CASSPHLDRGPLDTEAFF. The base sequence is TGTGCCAGCAGCCCCCATTTGGACAGGGGGCCTCTCGACACTGAAGCTTTCTTT.